This TCR beta chain is from a study of T cell repertoires in cytomegalovirus infection. Study overall: From public TCR beta signatures came an indication of both CMV infection and matching HLA type. Study findings and constraints: The response measured ex vivo was dominated by TCR beta clonotypes (HLA-C-restricted and CMV-specific). The cumulative frequency of public TCR beta families distinguished individuals who carried CMV together with the relevant HLA.

The V end lost 8 bases, the J end lost 6 bases, and 13 bases lay between the germline ends. In germline, CDR1 is SEHNR, CDR2 FQNEAQ (reference sequence). This CDR3 region has 13 residues. A single record per CDR3 protein comes from TCRdb applying MiXCR to the reads. The data hold about 900,000 distinct CDR3 sequences, with around 30% observed a single time. This clonotype was seen more than once but under ten times. Its specificity is unknown. The input for sequencing was cultured CD8+ T cells from PBMCs, taken from culture after CMV antigen stimulation. The chain couples TRBV7-9 to TRBJ2-2; the D is unclear. This clonotype originated in a human donor in good health (CMV status not recorded). Some clones in this sample may be carry-over from other donors' samples. The CDR3 spells CASETPDPGELFF. As DNA, the CDR3 is TGTGCCAGCGAGACGCCCGATCCCGGGGAGCTGTTTTTT.